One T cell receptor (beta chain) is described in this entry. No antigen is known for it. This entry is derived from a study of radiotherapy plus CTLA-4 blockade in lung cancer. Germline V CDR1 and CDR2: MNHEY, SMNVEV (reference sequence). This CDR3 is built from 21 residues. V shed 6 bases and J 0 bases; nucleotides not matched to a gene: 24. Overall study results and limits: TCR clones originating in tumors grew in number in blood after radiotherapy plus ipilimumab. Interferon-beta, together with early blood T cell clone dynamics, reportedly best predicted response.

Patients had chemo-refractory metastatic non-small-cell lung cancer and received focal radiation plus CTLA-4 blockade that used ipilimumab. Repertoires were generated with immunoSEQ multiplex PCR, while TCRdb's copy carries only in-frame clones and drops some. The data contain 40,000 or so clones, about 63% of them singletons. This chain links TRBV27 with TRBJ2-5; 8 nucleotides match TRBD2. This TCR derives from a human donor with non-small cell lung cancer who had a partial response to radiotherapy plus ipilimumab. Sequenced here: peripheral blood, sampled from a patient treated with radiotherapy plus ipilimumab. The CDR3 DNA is TGTGCCAGCAGCAACATCTCGCCGGGGCTAGCGGGTAGGCCGGACCAAGAGACCCAGTACTTC. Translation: CASSNISPGLAGRPDQETQYF.